Included here is one T cell receptor beta chain sequence, with context. Its antigen is not yet known. Per-base quality was not reported, and no clone a single base away is much larger than it. Libraries of naive CD8 T cells were built from anywhere between about 18,000 and 1,000,000 sorted cells, with 10%, 30% or 50% of the purified RNA used. On a BD FACSAria II, naive CD8 T cells were FACS-sorted as CD8+CD4-CCR7+CD45RA+ and collected into RLT Plus buffer. To test detection sensitivity, Jurkat RNA equal to approximately 10 TCR copies was added to samples of roughly 18,000-1,100,000 naive CD8 T cells. Enrichment of CD8 T cells was performed with RosetteSep CD8+ T Cell Enrichment Cocktail and Ficoll-Paque, after which ACK red cell lysis was carried out. The method behind the library was PCR. The instrument given in TCRdb is Illumina HiSeq 4000. Preparation of bulk TCR libraries followed a previously described approach, with the TCR primers listed in Table S5. Total RNA was purified with the Qiagen AllPrep DNA/RNA kit. Before analysis, reads from multiple sequencing runs of one library were combined. As for how the authors treated the data: Reads were retained only if the reads had an exact TCR constant sequence, and the retained reads were trimmed to 150 nt and grouped according to their 12-nt molecular barcodes. Reads within each barcode group were sub-clustered using a 15% Levenshtein threshold, and quality-weighted consensus sequences were constructed for each RNA molecule. Non-functional sequences were filtered out, along with any lower-count sequence sitting one edit away from another sequence. Based on a fit of two negative binomial distributions, barcode sub-clusters having less than 20% of the maximum read count were discarded. Starting from the raw public reads, TCRdb applied fastp trimming at Q25, assembled clones with MiXCR and retained in-frame beta chains. Each entry is one CDR3 protein sequence, shown with its most common DNA and genes. TCRdb, not the authors, supplied the V and J calls. For this sample there are about 500,000 distinct CDR3 sequences; 20% to 25% appear just once. The ten most abundant clones make up 0.7% to 1% of the sample.

This record comes from a study of molecular identifiers for immune sequencing clone quantification (dated by TCRdb to about 2018). General notes on the study: In a replicate experiment, RNA from roughly 18,000 or 92,000 naive CD8 T cells was split into five aliquots, four of which were sequenced. The study was a methods study using CD8 T cells to benchmark molecular-identifier clustering-based TCR repertoire sequencing (MIDCIRS) and TCR RNA copy counting.

The study at large found these results: The sizes of highly expanded clones could end up underestimated when identical TCR molecules share a barcode. Modeling estimated about three recovered TCR RNA copies per cell, compared with roughly 10 by digital PCR, which implies roughly 30% capture efficiency. Without barcode sub-clustering, chimeric consensus sequences inflated TCR diversity; chimeras reached as high as 47%. Spiked-in Jurkat TCR RNA equal to a single cell's worth was reported to be detectable even within 1,100,000 naive CD8 T cells. The naive libraries included spiked-in Jurkat TCR RNA (10 copies' worth), and this Jurkat TCR RNA is not part of the donor repertoire. In CMV-specific effector cells, over 99% of molecules were held by clones above 20 RNA copies, whereas under 1% of molecules were held by such clones in naive cells.

Taken from cysteine to phenylalanine, the CDR3 has 14 residues. This entry keeps only the CDR3 DNA: 42 bases, framed from base 1. The germline V gene specifies MNHEY as CDR1 and SVGEGT as CDR2. V is pared back by 6 bases and J by 0 bases, with 10 bases lying between the germline termini. The TCR was taken from a human donor in good health. Some libraries in this study had Jurkat cell RNA spiked in. Sample: naive CD8+ T cells from blood, with Jurkat cell RNA spiked in. What the cell subset or site label conveys for this sample: FACS-sorted CD8+CD4-CCR7+CD45RA+ naive T cells. The sequence joins TRBV6-2 or TRBV6-3 to TRBJ2-3, with the D gene too uncertain to name. The CDR3 reads CASSRSPSTDTQYF. The DNA sequence follows: TGTGCCAGCAGCCGGTCCCCTAGCACAGATACGCAGTATTTT.